A single sample gave rise to the 11 T cell receptor beta chains below, sequenced in a study of naive and memory T cell subsets. Both TRBC1 and TRBC2 were covered by a beta constant-region primer of two equimolar oligonucleotides. TCRdb independently ran MiXCR on the UMI-ligation and nested PCR reads; one entry per CDR3 protein. The data contain about 21,000 distinct CDR3 sequences, around 10% of them seen just once; the ten biggest clones take up over 15%. The sequenced sample consisted of central memory CD8+ T cells from blood. The receptors derive from a human donor in good health.

This clonotype was observed many times. The rearrangement links TRBV25-1 to TRBJ2-7; D gene uncertain. Germline CDR1 is MGHDK and CDR2 is SYGVNS. The CDR3 length is 14 residues. Trimming cost V 8 bases and J 3 bases, with 17 bases left between them. In DNA form, the CDR3 reads TGTGCCAGCGCCCACAGCTCTCGAGTCTACGAGCAGTACTTC. Translated: CASAHSSRVYEQYF.

The chain carries TRBV11-2 and TRBJ1-4; D unclear. This CDR3 is 14 amino acids long. V lost 1 base and J 0 bases, leaving 3 bases between the germline ends. The V gene's germline CDR1 is SGHAT and CDR2 FQNNGV. CDR3 in amino acids: CASSLAATNEKLFF. As DNA, the CDR3 is TGTGCCAGCAGCTTAGCCGCAACTAATGAAAAACTGTTTTTT.

The chain employs TRBV20-1 and TRBJ1-4, with D possibly TRBD1 on 5 matching bases. The germline V gene encodes CDR1 DFQATT and CDR2 SNEGSKA (reference sequence). Trimming took 5 bases from V and 8 from J, leaving 21 bases between them. There are 15 residues in the CDR3. CDR3 region: CSADRVGGAEEKLFF. DNA for the CDR3: TGCAGTGCTGACCGAGTTGGTGGGGCTGAGGAAAAACTGTTTTTT.

This clonotype was counted only a few times. The genes are TRBV4-1 and TRBJ1-5; TRBD1 matches 7 bases. This CDR3 spans 17 amino acids. In germline, CDR1 is MGHRA, CDR2 YSYEKL. With 0 bases clipped from V and 3 bases from J, the junction kept 8 bases outside the gene matches. The CDR3 sequence is CASSQDAGQNYNQPQHF. As DNA, the CDR3 is TGCGCCAGCAGCCAAGACGCGGGACAGAACTACAATCAGCCCCAGCATTTT.

At least ten counts were recorded for this clonotype. The CDR3, as DNA: TGTGCCAGCAGCTTAAATCTGAATCAGCCCCAGCATTTT. It is translated as CASSLNLNQPQHF. The chain is built from TRBV11-2 and TRBJ1-5; no clear D. The CDR3 loop spans 13 amino acids. Trimming cost V 2 bases and J 4 bases, with 6 bases left between them. CDR1 SGHAT and CDR2 FQNNGV come from the germline V gene.

This clonotype was observed many times. The chain links TRBV10-3 to TRBJ2-7, with D possibly TRBD2 on 5 matching bases. V lost 10 bases to trimming and J lost 0 bases, with 10 bases between them. Germline V lookup: CDR1 ENHRY, CDR2 SYGVKD. The CDR3 is 12 residues long. CDR3 region: CATFGSSYEQYF. CDR3 sequence (DNA): TGTGCCACCTTTGGGAGCTCCTACGAGCAGTACTTC.

This chain uses TRBV12-3 or TRBV12-4 with TRBJ2-1; 8 bases agree with TRBD2. The CDR3 spans 14 residues. V lost 7 bases, J lost 6 bases, and 8 bases stayed unmatched. CDR3 nucleotide sequence: TGTGCCAGCAAAATTAGCGGGACCCTCAATGAGCAGTTCTTC. As protein: CASKISGTLNEQFF.

This clonotype has ten or more counts. V is TRBV13 and J is TRBJ2-1, with 10 bases aligning to TRBD1. V trimming: 5 bases; J trimming: 2 bases; junction bases outside the gene matches: 6. The length of the CDR3 is 16 residues. CDR1 and CDR2 (germline): PRHDT, FYEKMQ (reference sequence). The CDR3 sequence: CASSARQGATYNEQFF. CDR3 sequence (DNA): TGTGCCAGCAGCGCCCGACAGGGGGCAACCTACAATGAGCAGTTCTTC. Combining the CDR3 with reference TRBV13 and TRBJ2-1 gives the whole variable domain AAGVIQSPRHLIKEKRETATLKCYPIPRHDTVYWYQQGPGQDPQFLISFYEKMQSDKGSIPDRFSAQQFSDYHSELNMSSLELGDSALYFCASSARQGATYNEQFFGPGTRLTVL.

This clonotype was counted at least ten times. V and J are TRBV11-2 and TRBJ1-1; a possible D gene is TRBD1 (6 bases). Germline CDR1 and CDR2: SGHAT and FQNNGV. Trimming took off 3 bases at V and 11 bases at J, with 25 bases between the two ends. The length of the CDR3 is 16 residues. DNA of the CDR3: TGTGCCAGCAGCTTCAGAAACAGGGACCGCCTTTTGGGCGCTTTCTTT. It codes for CASSFRNRDRLLGAFF.

This clonotype rates as medium-sized. This chain joins TRBV29-1 and TRBJ2-3; D unresolved. CDR3 length: 8 residues. V dropped 3 bases and J dropped 14 bases, with 6 bases sitting between them. Germline values: CDR1 SQVTM, CDR2 ANQGSEA. CDR3 sequence reads: CSVDDGYF. CDR3 sequence (DNA): TGCAGCGTTGACGATGGGTATTTT.

This clonotype was observed at least ten times. The chain is built from TRBV6-2 or TRBV6-3 and TRBJ2-7; 9 nucleotides match TRBD2. V was pared by 0 bases and J by 2 bases, with 5 bases of the junction left unmatched. The CDR3 totals 16 residues. The germline gives CDR1 MNHEY, CDR2 SVGEGT. CDR3 nucleotide sequence: TGTGCCAGCAGTTACTCCATGGCTAGCGGGACCTACGAGCAGTACTTC. Residues: CASSYSMASGTYEQYF.